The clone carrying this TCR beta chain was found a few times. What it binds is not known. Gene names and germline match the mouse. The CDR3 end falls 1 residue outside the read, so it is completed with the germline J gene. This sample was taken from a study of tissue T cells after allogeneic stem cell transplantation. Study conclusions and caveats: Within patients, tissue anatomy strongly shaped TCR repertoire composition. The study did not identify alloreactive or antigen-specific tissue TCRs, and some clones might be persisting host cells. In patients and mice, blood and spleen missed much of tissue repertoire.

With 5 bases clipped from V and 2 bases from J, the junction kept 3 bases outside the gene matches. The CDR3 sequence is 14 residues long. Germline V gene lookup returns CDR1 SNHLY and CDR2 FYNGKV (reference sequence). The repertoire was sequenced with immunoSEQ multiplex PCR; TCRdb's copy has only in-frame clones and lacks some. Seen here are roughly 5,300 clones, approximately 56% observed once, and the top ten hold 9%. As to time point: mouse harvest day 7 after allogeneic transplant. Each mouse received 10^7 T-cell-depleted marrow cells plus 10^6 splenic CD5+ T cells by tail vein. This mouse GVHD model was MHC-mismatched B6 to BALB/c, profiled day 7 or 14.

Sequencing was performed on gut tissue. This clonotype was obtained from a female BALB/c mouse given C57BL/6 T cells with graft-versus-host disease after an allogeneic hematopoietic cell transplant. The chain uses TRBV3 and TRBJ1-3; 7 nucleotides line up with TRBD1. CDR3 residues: CASSTTGTGNTLYF. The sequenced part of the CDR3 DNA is TGTGCCAGCAGCACGACAGGGACTGGAAATACGCTCTAT.